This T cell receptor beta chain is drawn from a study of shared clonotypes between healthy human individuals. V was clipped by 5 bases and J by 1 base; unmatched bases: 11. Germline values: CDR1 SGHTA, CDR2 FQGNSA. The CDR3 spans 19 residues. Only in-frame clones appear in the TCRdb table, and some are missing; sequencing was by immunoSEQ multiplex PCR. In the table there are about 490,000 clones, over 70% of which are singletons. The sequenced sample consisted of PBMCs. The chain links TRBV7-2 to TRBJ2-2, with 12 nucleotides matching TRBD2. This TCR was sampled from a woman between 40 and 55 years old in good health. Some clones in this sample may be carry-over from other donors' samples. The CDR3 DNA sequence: TGTGCCAGCAGCACCGGGACTAGCGGGTATTATATGAACACCGGGGAGCTGTTTTTT. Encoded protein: CASSTGTSGYYMNTGELFF.